The 14 T cell receptor beta chains listed next were all sequenced from one sample in a study of T cells in Graves' hyperthyroidism and ophthalmopathy. Using RNA transcripts as the source, TCR beta CDR3 regions were amplified. The HTBI set primed first-round TCR CDR3 RT-PCR. TCRdb independently ran MiXCR on the multiplex PCR reads; one entry per CDR3 protein. The sample lists around 600,000 distinct CDR3 sequences; 13% to 15% were seen once. Sequencing used blood. These receptors originate from a woman aged 18-30 years with Graves' ophthalmopathy.

This clonotype has only a few counts. The gene calls are TRBV24-1 and TRBJ2-1; a possible D gene is TRBD1 (5 bases). CDR3 length equals 13 residues. Germline CDR1 KGHDR, CDR2 SFDVKD. Trimming removed 6 bases from V and 5 bases from J, with 10 bases in between. CDR3 residues: CATSWTSDNEQFF. The CDR3 DNA is TGTGCCACCAGTTGGACATCTGACAATGAGCAGTTCTTC.

This sequence joins TRBV12-3 or TRBV12-4 and TRBJ2-6; 8 positions agree with TRBD2. V shed 5 bases and J 4 bases; nucleotides not matched to a gene: 10. The CDR3 totals 17 residues. The CDR3 coding sequence is TGTGCCAGCAGTGCATCCCGGGGGGGGACCGGGGCCAACGTCCTGACTTTC. Protein product: CASSASRGGTGANVLTF.

This clonotype was observed a handful of times. V usage is TRBV19 and J usage is TRBJ1-2; D gene unclear. There are 10 residues in the CDR3. The germline CDR1 and CDR2 sequences are LNHDA and SQIVND (reference sequence). V dropped 11 bases and J dropped 9 bases, with 13 bases sitting between them. CDR3 coding DNA: TGTGCCGCCGGTGTTGGTCGCTACACCTTC. Amino acid sequence: CAAGVGRYTF.

In this sample, this clonotype turned up a few times. The rearrangement links TRBV6-1 to TRBJ2-1; TRBD2 matches 12 bases. V trimming: 8 bases; J trimming: 4 bases; junction bases outside the gene matches: 15. Germline CDR1 MNHNS, CDR2 SASEGT. The CDR3 is 18 amino acids. CDR3 amino acids: CASGAASGRAAGYNEQFF. The CDR3 region has the DNA TGTGCCAGCGGGGCGGCTAGCGGGAGGGCCGCTGGTTACAATGAGCAGTTCTTC.

The chain has TRBV19 and TRBJ2-7; D remains unclear. The germline gives CDR1 LNHDA, CDR2 SQIVND (reference sequence). The length of the CDR3 is 12 residues. V was cut by 6 bases and J by 2 bases, with 8 bases left in between. The DNA for the CDR3 is TGTGCCAGTAGCACGGATACCTACGAGCAGTACTTC. Amino acid sequence: CASSTDTYEQYF.

This clonotype was observed a single time. Since a much larger clone is just one base distant, this may be a read error. The chain carries TRBV7-2 and TRBJ2-7; 9 nucleotides agree with TRBD1. The junction had 9 bases not matched to a gene; V was cut back by 0 bases and J by 9 bases. From germline, CDR1 is SGHTA and CDR2 FQGNSA. The CDR3 has 15 amino acids. The CDR3 bases are TGTGCCAGCAGCTTAGCTAGCTCGGGACAGGGAGGGCAGTACTTC. Translating it yields CASSLASSGQGGQYF.

This clonotype was seen many times. V gene TRBV3-1 combines with J gene TRBJ2-2; TRBD2 matches at 10 bases. CDR1 and CDR2 (germline): LGHDT, YNNKEL (reference sequence). J was trimmed by 3 bases and V by 6 bases; bases with no gene match: 4. The length of the CDR3 is 15 residues. Here the CDR3 DNA reads TGTGCCAGCAGTCATCTAGCGGGAGACACCGGGGAGCTGTTTTTT. Protein sequence: CASSHLAGDTGELFF.

This clonotype was observed at least ten times. V is TRBV5-8 and J is TRBJ2-5; 8 nucleotides match TRBD1. The CDR3 loop spans 15 amino acids. Per germline, CDR1 SGHTS and CDR2 YDEGEE. V shed 0 bases, J shed 4 bases, and the junction held 5 bases outside the gene matches. CDR3 protein: CASSLGQGLRETQYF. Written as DNA, the CDR3 is TGTGCCAGCAGCTTGGGACAGGGGCTTAGAGAGACCCAGTACTTC.

At least ten counts were recorded for this clonotype. J is TRBJ2-7 and V is TRBV24-1; TRBD2 matches 12 bases. The CDR3 has 20 amino acids. In germline, CDR1 is KGHDR, CDR2 SFDVKD. V trimming: 7 bases; J trimming: 1 base; junction bases outside the gene matches: 19. The CDR3 sequence is CATSEHRDRLAGDGSYEQYF. CDR3 DNA: TGTGCCACCAGCGAACACCGGGACAGACTAGCGGGAGATGGGTCCTACGAGCAGTACTTC.

This clonotype was recorded a few times. The CDR3 DNA follows: TGTGCCAGCAGCTTAATGGGGGGAGGGGGATACGGGGAGCAGTTCTTC. Encoded protein: CASSLMGGGGYGEQFF. The rearrangement joins TRBV7-3 to TRBJ2-1; perhaps TRBD2 as D (7 bases). Germline V lookup: CDR1 SGHTA, CDR2 FQGTGA. This CDR3 is 16 amino acids long. V lost 1 base, J lost 10 bases, and 20 bases lay in between.

There are many counts of this clonotype. CDR3 in DNA: TGTGCCTGGAGTTGGGGTTCTTACGAGCAGTACTTC. It yields the protein CAWSWGSYEQYF. The chain employs TRBV30 and TRBJ2-7; D unresolved. Per germline, CDR1 GTSNPN and CDR2 SVGIG (reference sequence). Trimming shortened V by 2 bases and J by 4 bases, and 9 bases separated the two germline ends. The CDR3 covers 12 residues.

The chain joins TRBV19 to TRBJ1-2, with 8 bases fitting TRBD1. CDR1 is LNHDA, CDR2 SQIVND, per germline (reference sequence). The CDR3 consists of 15 residues. Germline trimming cut 6 bases from V and 4 bases from J; bases unmatched to any gene: 10. As DNA, the CDR3 is TGTGCCAGTAGCCCGGCGGCGGGGACAGGCTATGGCTACACCTTC. This codes for CASSPAAGTGYGYTF.

This clonotype was observed a handful of times. This chain links TRBV4-2 with TRBJ2-7, with D perhaps matching TRBD1 (5 bases). V dropped 0 bases and J dropped 2 bases, with 14 bases sitting between them. Germline CDR1 LGHNA, CDR2 YNFKEQ. This CDR3 comprises 16 residues. The CDR3 DNA sequence: TGTGCCAGCAGCCAAGATGACAGTTCACTCGCCTACGAGCAGTACTTC. Translating it yields CASSQDDSSLAYEQYF.

This clonotype was detected ten times or more. V usage is TRBV6-5 and J usage is TRBJ2-2; D is undetermined. Germline loops: CDR1 MNHEY, CDR2 SVGAGI. The germline V and J ends were trimmed by 2 bases and 1 base, with 8 bases remaining between them. The CDR3 is made up of 15 amino acids. The CDR3 spells CASSYRPENTGELFF. The CDR3 DNA follows: TGTGCCAGCAGTTACCGCCCCGAGAACACCGGGGAGCTGTTTTTT.